The rows below give T cell receptor beta chains drawn from one sample of a study of Graves' ophthalmopathy and Graves' hyperthyroidism. From the multiplex PCR reads, TCRdb called clonotypes with MiXCR, one entry per CDR3 protein. The sample records roughly 400,000 distinct CDR3 sequences, approximately 18% being singletons. Sequencing was carried out using peripheral blood. These TCRs come from an adult woman with stable Graves' hyperthyroidism. CDR3s include the opening cysteine and the closing phenylalanine or tryptophan. Each record gives: J gene, clone size, D gene, V gene, CDR3 protein, CDR3 DNA. D genes are given only for firm matches. Rows may omit the clone size; those that give it use once, few, many or a size class.

TRBJ1-1 few NA TRBV2 CASRGASFSANTEAFF TGTGCCAGCAGGGGGGCATCATTCTCAGCTAACACTGAAGCTTTCTTT
TRBJ1-2 many NA TRBV12-5 CASGLVSHRAGYTF TGTGCTAGTGGTTTGGTGTCGCACAGGGCTGGCTACACCTTC
TRBJ2-1 many TRBD1 TRBV28 CASSSVVDRANEQFF TGTGCCAGCAGTTCGGTGGTAGACAGGGCGAATGAGCAGTTCTTC
TRBJ2-7 many NA TRBV12-3/TRBV12-4 CASSTSGTPYEQYF TGTGCCAGCAGTACCTCCGGGACACCCTACGAGCAGTACTTC
TRBJ2-7 many TRBD2 TRBV7-9 CASSPVFAGENEQYF TGTGCCAGCAGCCCCGTATTTGCGGGAGAGAACGAGCAGTACTTC
TRBJ1-5 many NA TRBV6-2/TRBV6-3 CASSYSVVRGEGGPQHF TGTGCCAGCAGTTACTCTGTTGTGCGGGGGGAAGGCGGGCCCCAGCATTTT
TRBJ2-5 many NA TRBV30 CAWSVTTDQETQYF TGTGCCTGGAGTGTCACCACGGATCAAGAGACCCAGTACTTC
TRBJ2-5 many NA TRBV20-1 CSARGDQETQYF TGCAGTGCTAGAGGGGACCAAGAGACCCAGTACTTC
TRBJ2-7 many TRBD1 TRBV14 CASSPLGTARTYEQYF TGTGCCAGCAGCCCGCTCGGGACAGCTAGAACCTACGAGCAGTACTTC
TRBJ1-5 NA NA TRBV30 CAWSLDSNQPQHF TGTGCCTGGTCCTTGGATAGCAATCAGCCCCAGCATTTT
TRBJ2-7 many NA TRBV12-3/TRBV12-4 CASSFGRGTYEQYF TGTGCCAGCAGTTTTGGCAGGGGAACCTACGAGCAGTACTTC
TRBJ2-7 many TRBD1 TRBV2 CASSRDRADEQYF TGTGCCAGCAGCCGGGACAGGGCTGACGAGCAGTACTTC
TRBJ2-1 NA NA TRBV28 CASGSPLTNEQFF TGTGCCAGCGGGTCCCCCCTAACCAATGAGCAGTTCTTC
TRBJ2-7 many NA TRBV20-1 CSAIGYGAGATYEQYF TGCAGTGCTATAGGGTACGGAGCGGGCGCTACCTACGAGCAGTACTTC
TRBJ2-7 many TRBD1 TRBV10-3 CAISEFQQGDEQYF TGTGCCATCAGTGAGTTCCAACAGGGGGACGAGCAGTACTTC
TRBJ1-2 many NA TRBV6-5 CASSLDRTDLNYGYTF TGTGCCAGCAGTTTAGACCGGACGGACCTAAACTATGGCTACACCTTC
TRBJ2-7 many TRBD2 TRBV6-6 CASRVSGSSYEQYF TGTGCCAGCAGGGTTAGCGGGAGTTCTTACGAGCAGTACTTC
TRBJ2-6 many NA TRBV12-5 CASGLVTATGANVLTF TGTGCTAGTGGTTTGGTGACAGCAACTGGGGCCAACGTCCTGACTTTC
TRBJ1-6 many NA TRBV30 CAWSLGAYNSPLHF TGTGCCTGGAGTCTCGGAGCCTATAATTCACCCCTCCACTTT
TRBJ2-2 NA TRBD1 TRBV3-1 CASTRTGGTDTGELFF TGTGCCAGCACGAGAACAGGGGGCACTGACACCGGGGAGCTGTTTTTT
TRBJ2-7 many TRBD1 TRBV7-2 CASSQDRDRGWGEQYF TGTGCCAGCAGCCAGGACCGGGACAGGGGATGGGGGGAGCAGTACTTC
TRBJ1-2 few NA TRBV4-1 CASSQEWTANNYGYTF TGCGCCAGCAGCCAAGAATGGACAGCCAACAACTATGGCTACACCTTC
TRBJ1-2 many NA TRBV10-3 CAIGENYGYTF TGTGCCATAGGGGAGAACTATGGCTACACCTTC
TRBJ1-1 many NA TRBV28 CASRSRGRPAFF TGTGCCAGCAGGTCTCGGGGCCGCCCAGCTTTCTTT
TRBJ2-4 many NA TRBV12-3/TRBV12-4 CASRPGQGIKYF TGTGCCAGCAGGCCGGGGCAGGGGATTAAGTACTTC
TRBJ2-5 many NA TRBV11-2 CASSLGAGTLETQYF TGTGCCAGCAGCTTAGGGGCCGGGACACTAGAGACCCAGTACTTC
TRBJ2-2 many NA TRBV28 CASSLFRGSSNTGELFF TGTGCCAGCAGTTTATTCCGGGGGAGTTCGAACACCGGGGAGCTGTTTTTT
TRBJ2-5 many TRBD2 TRBV28 CASSPPSGGIHQETQYF TGTGCCAGCAGTCCCCCCAGCGGGGGAATCCACCAAGAGACCCAGTACTTC
TRBJ2-7 many NA TRBV7-8 CASSSGRAGEQYF TGTGCCAGCAGCTCAGGCAGGGCCGGCGAGCAGTACTTC
TRBJ2-5 NA TRBD2 TRBV7-2 CASSSGLAGLETQYF TGTGCCAGCAGCTCGGGACTAGCGGGATTGGAGACCCAGTACTTC
TRBJ1-2 NA NA TRBV6-1 CASRRPVPPTYGYTF TGTGCCAGCCGCCGACCCGTGCCCCCCACCTATGGCTACACCTTC
TRBJ2-7 many NA TRBV28 CASRREGPSSYEQYF TGTGCCAGCAGACGCGAGGGCCCAAGCTCCTACGAGCAGTACTTC
TRBJ2-1 many TRBD2 TRBV11-2 CASSLGGSPYEQFF TGTGCCAGCAGCTTAGGCGGGAGCCCTTATGAGCAGTTCTTC
TRBJ2-2 many TRBD1 TRBV20-1 CSARAAGGARAGELFF TGCAGTGCTAGGGCCGCAGGGGGCGCGAGGGCCGGGGAGCTGTTTTTT
TRBJ2-1 few NA TRBV5-1 CASSLSGGYNEQFF TGCGCCAGCAGCTTGTCGGGCGGTTACAATGAGCAGTTCTTC
TRBJ1-2 many NA TRBV6-2/TRBV6-3 CASSYVPGRGYTF TGTGCCAGCAGTTACGTCCCAGGGCGTGGCTACACCTTC
TRBJ1-1 few NA TRBV19 CASSVAGNTEACF TGTGCCAGTAGTGTCGCAGGGAACACTGAAGCTTGCTTT
TRBJ2-7 NA TRBD2 TRBV4-1 CASSPPVAGVDEQYF TGCGCCAGCAGCCCCCCCGTAGCGGGGGTCGACGAGCAGTACTTC
TRBJ1-2 many NA TRBV15 CATSRDPFKGDGYTF TGTGCCACCAGCAGAGACCCGTTCAAGGGCGATGGCTACACCTTC
TRBJ1-1 many NA TRBV10-2 CASSELNTEAFF TGCGCCAGCAGTGAATTGAACACTGAAGCTTTCTTT
TRBJ2-5 many NA TRBV28 CASSTIQGLRGETQYF TGTGCCAGCAGCACCATACAGGGTTTACGGGGAGAGACCCAGTACTTC
TRBJ2-2 NA TRBD2 TRBV5-1 CASSTGTSGTPTGELFF TGCGCCAGCAGCACCGGGACTAGCGGGACCCCTACCGGGGAGCTGTTTTTT
TRBJ2-7 NA TRBD1 TRBV28 CASSSGQFFAYEQYF TGTGCCAGCAGTTCGGGACAGTTTTTTGCCTACGAGCAGTACTTC
TRBJ2-5 many NA TRBV12-3/TRBV12-4 CASTRGETQYF TGTGCCAGCACCAGAGGAGAGACCCAGTACTTC
TRBJ1-1 NA NA TRBV12-3/TRBV12-4 CASSMRKGTEAFF TGTGCCAGCAGTATGCGTAAGGGGACTGAAGCTTTCTTT
TRBJ2-7 many NA TRBV6-4 CASSLPSSDRKSYEQYF TGTGCCAGCAGTCTTCCCAGTTCCGACAGGAAGTCCTACGAGCAGTACTTC
TRBJ2-7 many TRBD2 TRBV5-1 CASRTSDSYEQYF TGCGCCAGTCGGACTAGCGACTCCTACGAGCAGTACTTC
TRBJ1-6 few NA TRBV19 CASKRSSYNSPLHF TGTGCCTCTAAAAGATCCTCCTATAATTCACCCCTCCACTTT
TRBJ2-7 many NA TRBV28 CASRVPGSYEQYF TGTGCCAGCAGGGTGCCGGGCTCCTACGAGCAGTACTTC
TRBJ2-2 many TRBD1 TRBV29-1 CSVLGQGDGTGELFF TGCAGCGTCCTAGGACAGGGTGATGGAACCGGGGAGCTGTTTTTT
TRBJ2-4 once NA TRBV5-1 CASSLEGGPSAKNIKYF TGCGCCAGCAGCTTGGAGGGGGGCCCTAGCGCCAAAAACATTAAGTACTTC
TRBJ1-6 many NA TRBV12-3/TRBV12-4 CASSRSGGSYNSPLHF TGTGCCAGCAGCCGCTCGGGGGGCTCCTATAATTCACCCCTCCACTTT
TRBJ2-2 many NA TRBV30 CAWSGDRAGAGELFF TGTGCCTGGAGTGGAGACAGGGCGGGGGCCGGGGAGCTGTTTTTT
TRBJ2-7 NA TRBD1 TRBV4-1 CASSHREGTGSYEQYF TGCGCCAGCAGCCATCGCGAGGGGACAGGCTCCTACGAGCAGTACTTC